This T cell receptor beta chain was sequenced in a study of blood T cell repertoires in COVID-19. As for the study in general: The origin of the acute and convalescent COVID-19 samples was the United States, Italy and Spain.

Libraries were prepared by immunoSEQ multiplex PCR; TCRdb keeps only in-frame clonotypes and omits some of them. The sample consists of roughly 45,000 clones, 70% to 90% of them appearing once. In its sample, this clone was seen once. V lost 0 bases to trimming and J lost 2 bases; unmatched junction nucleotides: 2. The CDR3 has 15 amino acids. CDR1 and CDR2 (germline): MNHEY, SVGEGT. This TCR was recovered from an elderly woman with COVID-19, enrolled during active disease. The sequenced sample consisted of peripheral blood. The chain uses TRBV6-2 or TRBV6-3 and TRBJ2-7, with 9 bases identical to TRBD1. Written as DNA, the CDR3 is TGTGCCAGCAGTTACTCCGGGACAGGGACCTACGAGCAGTACTTC. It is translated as CASSYSGTGTYEQYF.